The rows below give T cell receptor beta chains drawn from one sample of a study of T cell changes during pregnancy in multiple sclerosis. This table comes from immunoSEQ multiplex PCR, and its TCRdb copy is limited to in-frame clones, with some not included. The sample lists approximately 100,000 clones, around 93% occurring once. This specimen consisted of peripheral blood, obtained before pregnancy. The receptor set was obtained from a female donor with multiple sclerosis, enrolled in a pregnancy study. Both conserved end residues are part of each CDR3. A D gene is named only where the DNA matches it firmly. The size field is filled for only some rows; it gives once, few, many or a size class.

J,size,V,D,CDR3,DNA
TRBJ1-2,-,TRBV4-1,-,CASSQDNTGTYGYTF,TGCGCCAGCAGCCAAGATAATACAGGGACCTATGGCTACACCTTC
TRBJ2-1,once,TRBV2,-,CAGSRGNEQFF,TGTGCCGGATCACGGGGCAATGAGCAGTTCTTC
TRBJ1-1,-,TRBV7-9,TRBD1,CASSKQGALVEAFF,TGTGCCAGCAGCAAACAGGGGGCTTTAGTTGAAGCTTTCTTT
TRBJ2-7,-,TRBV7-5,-,CVRSLFPPRCAESLNEQYF,TGTGTCAGAAGCTTATTCCCCCCTAGATGCGCCGAATCACTTAACGAGCAGTACTTC
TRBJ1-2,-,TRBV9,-,CASSVGGRVGYGYTF,TGTGCCAGCAGCGTAGGGGGCCGCGTCGGCTATGGCTACACCTTC
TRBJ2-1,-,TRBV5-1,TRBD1,CASARQGGYNEQFF,TGCGCCAGCGCCCGACAGGGGGGGTACAATGAGCAGTTCTTC
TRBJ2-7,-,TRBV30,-,CAWSYFAGDYEQYF,TGTGCCTGGAGTTACTTCGCCGGGGACTACGAGCAGTACTTC
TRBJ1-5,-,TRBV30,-,CAWSIGTGYQPQHF,TGTGCCTGGAGTATTGGAACAGGGTATCAGCCCCAGCATTTT
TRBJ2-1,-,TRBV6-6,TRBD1,CASSPDRAGGEQFF,TGTGCCAGCAGTCCAGACAGGGCAGGCGGTGAGCAGTTCTTC
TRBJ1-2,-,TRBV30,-,CAWSRPPTRGGLGYGYTF,TGTGCCTGGAGTAGGCCCCCTACTCGGGGAGGTCTCGGCTATGGCTACACCTTC
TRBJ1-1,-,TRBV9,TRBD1,CASSVDRGTEAFF,TGTGCCAGCAGCGTAGACAGGGGCACTGAAGCTTTCTTT
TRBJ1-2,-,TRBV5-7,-,CASSRTLHYGYTF,TGTGCCAGCAGCCGGACACTGCACTATGGCTACACCTTC
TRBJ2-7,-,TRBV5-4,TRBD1,CASSLAGGKPHEQYF,TGTGCCAGCAGCTTGGCAGGGGGTAAACCCCACGAGCAGTACTTC
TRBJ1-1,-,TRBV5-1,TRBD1,CASRYTKGAGFEAFF,TGCGCCAGCAGATACACCAAGGGGGCAGGTTTTGAAGCTTTCTTT
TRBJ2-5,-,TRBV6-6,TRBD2,CASSYIAGVVETQYF,TGTGCCAGCAGTTACATCGCGGGAGTTGTGGAGACCCAGTACTTC
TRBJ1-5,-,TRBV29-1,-,CSVGGDSYGQPQHF,TGCAGCGTTGGAGGTGACAGTTACGGACAGCCCCAGCATTTT
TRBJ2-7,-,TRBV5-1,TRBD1,CASSSSAGTGGYEQYF,TGCGCCAGCAGCTCTTCCGCGGGTACAGGGGGATACGAGCAGTACTTC
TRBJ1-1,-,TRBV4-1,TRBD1,CASSPGTGTLTEAFF,TGCGCCAGCAGCCCTGGGACAGGGACCCTCACTGAAGCTTTCTTT
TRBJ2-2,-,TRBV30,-,CASKVAAAGELFF,TGTGCCTCCAAAGTTGCGGCCGCCGGGGAGCTGTTTTTT
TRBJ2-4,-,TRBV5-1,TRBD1,CASSGIPGQKNIQYF,TGCGCCAGCAGCGGTATTCCGGGACAGAAAAACATTCAGTACTTC
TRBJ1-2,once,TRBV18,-,CASSHANPGYTF,TGTGCCAGCTCACATGCGAATCCGGGCTACACCTTC
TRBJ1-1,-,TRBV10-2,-,CASSDTGKNTEAFF,TGCGCCAGCAGTGATACCGGGAAGAACACTGAAGCTTTCTTT
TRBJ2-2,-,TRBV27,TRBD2,CASRLAGNTGELFF,TGTGCCAGCAGACTAGCGGGAAACACCGGGGAGCTGTTTTTT
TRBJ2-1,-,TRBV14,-,CASSQERGGGIFLNEQFF,TGTGCCAGCAGCCAAGAAAGGGGGGGAGGAATATTTCTCAATGAGCAGTTCTTC
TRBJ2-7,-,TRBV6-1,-,CASSEGRRTDTYEQYF,TGTGCCAGCAGTGAAGGTCGTCGGACAGATACATACGAGCAGTACTTC
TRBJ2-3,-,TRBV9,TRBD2,CASGYREADTQYF,TGTGCCAGCGGCTATCGGGAGGCAGATACGCAGTATTTT
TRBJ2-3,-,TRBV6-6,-,CASSGADTQYF,TGTGCCAGCTCGGGAGCCGATACGCAGTATTTT
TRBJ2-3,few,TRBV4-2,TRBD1,CASSGTGDTDTQYF,TGTGCCAGCAGCGGGACAGGGGATACAGATACGCAGTATTTT
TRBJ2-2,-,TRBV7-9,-,CASSLLGLMNTGELFF,TGTGCCAGCAGCTTATTGGGACTTATGAACACCGGGGAGCTGTTTTTT
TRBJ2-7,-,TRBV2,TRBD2,CASMRRERGEQYF,TGTGCCAGCATGCGGCGGGAGAGAGGTGAGCAGTACTTC
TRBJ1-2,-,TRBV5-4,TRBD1,CASSSGQDPRGYGYTF,TGTGCCAGCAGCTCCGGACAGGACCCTAGGGGCTATGGCTACACCTTC
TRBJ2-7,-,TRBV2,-,CASSVQDTAVYEQYF,TGTGCCAGCAGTGTTCAGGACACCGCAGTCTACGAGCAGTACTTC
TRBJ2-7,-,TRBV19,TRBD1,CASREGQGAPGYEQYF,TGTGCCAGTAGGGAGGGACAGGGGGCCCCTGGCTACGAGCAGTACTTC
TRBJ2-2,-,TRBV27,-,CASGSGPSLFHGELFF,TGTGCCAGCGGGAGTGGGCCTAGCCTATTTCACGGGGAGCTGTTTTTT
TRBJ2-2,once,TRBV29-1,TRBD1,CSVDTGESMHTGELFF,TGCAGCGTTGATACAGGGGAGTCGATGCACACCGGGGAGCTGTTTTTT
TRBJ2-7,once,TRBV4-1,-,CASRRVDSYEQYF,TGCGCCAGCAGACGAGTCGACAGTTACGAGCAGTACTTC
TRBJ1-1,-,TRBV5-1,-,CASSFGRNTEAFF,TGCGCCAGCAGCTTCGGGAGGAACACTGAAGCTTTCTTT
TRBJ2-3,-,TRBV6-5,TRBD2,CASSLSGLAVTDTQYF,TGTGCCAGCAGTTTATCGGGACTAGCGGTCACAGATACGCAGTATTTT
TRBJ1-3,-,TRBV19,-,CASSIVGQSGNTIYF,TGTGCCAGTAGTATTGTGGGGCAATCCGGAAACACCATATATTTT
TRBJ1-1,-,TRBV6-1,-,CASRGLDSRFEAFF,TGTGCCAGCAGAGGTTTGGACAGCCGTTTTGAAGCTTTCTTT
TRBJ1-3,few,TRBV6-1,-,CASSEQAWGNTIYF,TGTGCCAGCAGTGAACAGGCATGGGGAAACACCATATATTTT
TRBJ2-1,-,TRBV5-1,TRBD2,CASSLALAGGRNEQFF,TGCGCCAGCAGCTTGGCCCTAGCGGGAGGGCGCAATGAGCAGTTCTTC
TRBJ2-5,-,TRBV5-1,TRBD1,CASSLRQGLETQYF,TGCGCCAGCAGCTTGCGACAGGGGTTAGAGACCCAGTACTTC
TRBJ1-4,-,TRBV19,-,CASRDRGEKLFF,TGTGCCAGTAGGGATCGGGGGGAAAAACTGTTTTTT
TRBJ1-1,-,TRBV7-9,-,CASSSGQGSVTEAFF,TGTGCCAGCAGCTCCGGGCAGGGGTCGGTTACTGAAGCTTTCTTT
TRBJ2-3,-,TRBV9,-,CASSAYDSHTQYF,TGTGCCAGCAGCGCCTACGACAGCCATACGCAGTATTTT
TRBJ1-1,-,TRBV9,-,CASSVPPSGGGNTEAFF,TGTGCCAGCAGCGTACCCCCCAGTGGGGGGGGGAACACTGAAGCTTTCTTT
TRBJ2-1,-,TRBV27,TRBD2,CASSFLASGSFYNEQFF,TGTGCCAGCAGTTTTCTGGCTAGCGGGAGTTTTTACAATGAGCAGTTCTTC
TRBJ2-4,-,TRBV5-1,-,CASSGTSDGIQYF,TGCGCCAGCAGCGGGACATCGGACGGCATTCAGTACTTC
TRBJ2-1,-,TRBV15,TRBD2,CATSRVSGGLGNEQFF,TGTGCCACCAGCAGAGTTTCGGGGGGTTTAGGCAATGAGCAGTTCTTC
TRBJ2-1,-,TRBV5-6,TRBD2,CASSAEPGTSGTYNEQFF,TGTGCCAGCAGCGCGGAACCAGGGACTAGCGGGACGTACAATGAGCAGTTCTTC
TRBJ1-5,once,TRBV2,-,CASTRDYSNQPQHF,TGTGCCAGCACCCGGGACTATAGCAATCAGCCCCAGCATTTT
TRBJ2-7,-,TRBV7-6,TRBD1,CASSSLADRSSYEQYF,TGTGCCAGCAGCTCCCTGGCGGACAGGAGTTCCTACGAGCAGTACTTC
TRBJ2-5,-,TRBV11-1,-,CASSLFPLRTSSGETQYF,TGTGCCAGCAGCTTATTTCCGCTTAGAACCTCCTCGGGGGAGACCCAGTACTTC
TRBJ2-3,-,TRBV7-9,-,CASSLIEGASEDTQYF,TGTGCCAGCAGCCTTATAGAGGGAGCGTCAGAAGATACGCAGTATTTT